Reported below is one T cell receptor beta chain. This entry belongs to a study of blood T cell repertoires in COVID-19. Whole-study context: PBMCs, B-cell-depleted T cells, or T cells were the source of the cDNA or gDNA that made up the material.

Profiled with immunoSEQ multiplex PCR; TCRdb holds only in-frame clones, not every one. The sample includes about 250,000 clones, around 83% seen only once; the top ten take around 6%. The sample taken for sequencing was peripheral blood. This TCR was recovered from a man older than 75 with acute or convalescent COVID-19.

The CDR3 region is CASSRGQAVDTQYF. The CDR3 DNA reads as TGTGCCAGCAGCCGCGGACAGGCGGTAGATACGCAGTATTTT. The J gene is TRBJ2-3, the V gene TRBV11-2, with 7 positions matching TRBD1. The CDR3 spans 14 residues. CDR1 and CDR2 from the germline V gene are SGHAT and FQNNGV. With V trimmed by 5 bases and J by 5 bases, 7 bases remained unmatched.